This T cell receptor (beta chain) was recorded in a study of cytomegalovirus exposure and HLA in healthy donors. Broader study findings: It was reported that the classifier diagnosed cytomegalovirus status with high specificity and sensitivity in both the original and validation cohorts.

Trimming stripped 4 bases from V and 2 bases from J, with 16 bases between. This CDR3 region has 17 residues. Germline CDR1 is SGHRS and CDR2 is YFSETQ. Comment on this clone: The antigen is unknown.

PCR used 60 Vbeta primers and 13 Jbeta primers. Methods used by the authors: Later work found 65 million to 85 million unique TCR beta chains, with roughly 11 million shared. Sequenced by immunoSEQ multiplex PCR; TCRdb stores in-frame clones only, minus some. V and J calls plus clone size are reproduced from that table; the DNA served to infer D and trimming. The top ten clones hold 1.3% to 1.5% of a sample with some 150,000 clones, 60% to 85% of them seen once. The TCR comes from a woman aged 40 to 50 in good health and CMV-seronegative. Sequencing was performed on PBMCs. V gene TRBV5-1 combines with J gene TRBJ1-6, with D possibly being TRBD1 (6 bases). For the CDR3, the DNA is TGCGCCAGCAGCGATACAGGGACGTGGACCTATAATTCACCCCTCCACTTT. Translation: CASSDTGTWTYNSPLHF.